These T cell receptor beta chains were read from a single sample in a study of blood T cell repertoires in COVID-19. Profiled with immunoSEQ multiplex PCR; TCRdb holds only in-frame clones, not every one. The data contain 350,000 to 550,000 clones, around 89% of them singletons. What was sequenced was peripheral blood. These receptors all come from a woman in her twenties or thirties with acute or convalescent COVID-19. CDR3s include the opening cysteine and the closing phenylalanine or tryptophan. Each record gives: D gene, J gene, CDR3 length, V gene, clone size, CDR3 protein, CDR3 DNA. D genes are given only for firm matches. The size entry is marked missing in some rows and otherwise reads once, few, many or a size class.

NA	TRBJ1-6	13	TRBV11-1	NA	CASSYLTGSPLHF	TGTGCCAGCAGCTACTTAACAGGATCACCCCTCCACTTT
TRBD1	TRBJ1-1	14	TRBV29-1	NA	CSVVRQGVNTEAFF	TGCAGCGTGGTAAGACAGGGCGTGAACACTGAAGCTTTCTTT
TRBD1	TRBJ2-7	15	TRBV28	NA	CASRAWTGGNYEQYF	TGTGCCAGCAGAGCCTGGACAGGGGGGAACTACGAGCAGTACTTC
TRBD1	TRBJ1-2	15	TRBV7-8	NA	CASSLVAGQGSGYTF	TGTGCCAGCAGCTTAGTAGCGGGACAGGGGAGCGGCTACACCTTC
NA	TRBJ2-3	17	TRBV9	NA	CASSPHRDSSSTDTQYF	TGTGCCAGCAGCCCCCACCGGGACTCCTCTAGCACAGATACGCAGTATTTT
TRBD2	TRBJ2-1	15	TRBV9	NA	CASSVEGGTYNEQFF	TGTGCCAGCAGCGTAGAGGGAGGGACCTACAATGAGCAGTTCTTC
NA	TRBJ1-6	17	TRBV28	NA	CASSPPEGGDYNSPLHF	TGTGCCAGCAGTCCCCCCGAAGGAGGGGACTATAATTCACCCCTCCACTTT
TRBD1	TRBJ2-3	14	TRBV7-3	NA	CASSEGQGLDTQYF	TGTGCCAGCAGCGAGGGACAGGGGTTAGATACGCAGTATTTT
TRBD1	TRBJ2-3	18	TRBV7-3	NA	CASSGRRGGEEPTDTQYF	TGTGCCAGCAGCGGGCGGAGAGGGGGCGAGGAACCCACAGATACGCAGTATTTT
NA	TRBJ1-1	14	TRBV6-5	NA	CASSPVVSRTEAFF	TGTGCCAGCAGCCCCGTCGTATCTAGGACTGAAGCTTTCTTT
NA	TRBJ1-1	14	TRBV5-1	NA	CASSFGRVPQWAFF	TGCGCCAGCAGCTTCGGGAGAGTCCCCCAATGGGCTTTCTTT
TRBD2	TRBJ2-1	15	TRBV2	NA	CASSLAGTSHNEQFF	TGTGCCAGCAGCCTTGCCGGGACTAGTCACAATGAGCAGTTCTTC
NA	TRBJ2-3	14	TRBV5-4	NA	CASTSRTARDTQYF	TGTGCCAGCACCTCGAGGACAGCGAGGGATACGCAGTATTTT
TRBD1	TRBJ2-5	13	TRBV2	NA	CASQGRGRETQYF	TGTGCCAGCCAAGGCAGGGGGAGAGAGACCCAGTACTTC
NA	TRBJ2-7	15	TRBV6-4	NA	CASKEPFTATYEQYF	TGTGCCAGCAAAGAACCATTTACAGCTACCTACGAGCAGTACTTC
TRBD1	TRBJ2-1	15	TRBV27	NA	CASSTDRGPYNEQFF	TGTGCCAGCAGCACCGACAGGGGACCCTACAATGAGCAGTTCTTC
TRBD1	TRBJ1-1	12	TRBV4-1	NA	CASSHADRGAFF	TGCGCCAGCAGCCACGCCGACAGGGGAGCTTTCTTT
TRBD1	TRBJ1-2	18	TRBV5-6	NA	CASSLDVMVRGRTYGYTF	TGTGCCAGCAGCTTGGATGTCATGGTAAGGGGGCGAACCTATGGCTACACCTTC
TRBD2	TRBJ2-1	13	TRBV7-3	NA	CASSINPSGEQFF	TGTGCCAGCAGCATAAACCCTAGCGGTGAGCAGTTCTTC
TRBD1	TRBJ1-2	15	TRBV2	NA	CASSRGTGTGYGYTF	TGTGCCAGCAGTAGGGGGACAGGCACCGGCTATGGCTACACCTTC
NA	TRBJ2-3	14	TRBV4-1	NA	CASSQSGDPDTQYF	TGCGCCAGCAGCCAATCGGGGGACCCAGATACGCAGTATTTT
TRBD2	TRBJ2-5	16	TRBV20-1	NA	CSASGGVALYQETQYF	TGCAGTGCTAGTGGGGGGGTAGCCCTGTACCAAGAGACCCAGTACTTC
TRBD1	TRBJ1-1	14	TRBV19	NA	CAIQAGTGGTEAFF	TGTGCCATACAGGCCGGGACAGGGGGCACTGAAGCTTTCTTT
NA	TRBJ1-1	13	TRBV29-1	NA	CSVDAGVNTEAFF	TGCAGCGTTGACGCAGGGGTGAACACTGAAGCTTTCTTT
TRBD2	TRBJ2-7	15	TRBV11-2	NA	CASTFRGLREGEQYF	TGTGCCAGCACATTTCGGGGGCTCCGGGAGGGAGAGCAGTACTTC
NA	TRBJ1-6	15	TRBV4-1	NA	CASSLGNRDRSPLHF	TGCGCCAGCAGTCTAGGGAACAGGGATCGCTCACCCCTCCACTTT
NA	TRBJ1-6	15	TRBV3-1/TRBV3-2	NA	CASSQSGSPGSPLHF	TGTGCCAGCAGCCAGTCGGGTTCTCCGGGGTCACCCCTCCACTTT
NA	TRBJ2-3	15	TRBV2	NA	CASSAPRLARDTQYF	TGTGCCAGCAGTGCCCCCAGACTGGCGAGAGATACGCAGTATTTT
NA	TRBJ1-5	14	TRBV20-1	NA	CSASKATGNQPQHF	TGCAGTGCTAGTAAAGCGACGGGCAATCAGCCCCAGCATTTT
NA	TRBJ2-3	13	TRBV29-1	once	CSGGGGGADTQYF	TGCAGCGGGGGGGGCGGGGGTGCAGATACGCAGTATTTT
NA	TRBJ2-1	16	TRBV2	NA	CASSVSSAGWGGEQFF	TGTGCCAGCAGTGTATCCTCGGCAGGGTGGGGAGGTGAGCAGTTCTTC
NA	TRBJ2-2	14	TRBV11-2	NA	CASSLVSETGELFF	TGTGCCAGCAGCTTAGTTAGCGAAACCGGGGAGCTGTTTTTT
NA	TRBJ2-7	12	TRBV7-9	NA	CASSQGTREQYF	TGTGCCAGCAGTCAGGGTACGAGGGAGCAGTACTTC
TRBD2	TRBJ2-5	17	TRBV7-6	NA	CASSRGLAGGQQETQYF	TGTGCCAGCAGCCGGGGACTAGCGGGGGGGCAGCAAGAGACCCAGTACTTC
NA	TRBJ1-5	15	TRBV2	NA	CASKSAGGSNQPQHF	TGTGCCAGCAAATCTGCGGGTGGTAGCAATCAGCCCCAGCATTTT
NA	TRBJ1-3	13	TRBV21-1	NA	CASINRAGCTIYF	TGTGCCAGCATAAACAGGGCCGGCTGCACCATATATTTT
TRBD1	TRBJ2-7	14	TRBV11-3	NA	CASSLPGTGSEQYF	TGTGCCAGCAGCCTACCCGGGACAGGGTCCGAGCAGTACTTC
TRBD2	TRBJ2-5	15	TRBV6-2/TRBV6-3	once	CASSVTGTSEETQYF	TGTGCCAGCAGCGTCACCGGGACTAGTGAAGAGACCCAGTACTTC
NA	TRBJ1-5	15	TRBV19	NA	CASSMGRYSNQPQHF	TGTGCCAGTAGTATGGGGCGGTATAGCAATCAGCCCCAGCATTTT
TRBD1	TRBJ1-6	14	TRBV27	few	CASSRQGANSPLHF	TGTGCCAGCAGCCGACAGGGGGCGAATTCACCCCTCCACTTT
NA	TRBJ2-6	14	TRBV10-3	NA	CAIGEASGANVLTF	TGTGCCATCGGAGAAGCATCTGGGGCCAACGTCCTGACTTTC
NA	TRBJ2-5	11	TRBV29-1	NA	CSADRGETQYF	TGCAGCGCAGATCGGGGGGAGACCCAGTACTTC
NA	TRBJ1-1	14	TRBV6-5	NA	CASSRQLVNTEAFF	TGTGCCAGCAGTAGACAGCTCGTGAACACTGAAGCTTTCTTT
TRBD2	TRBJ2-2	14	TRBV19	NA	CASTGTNQLRELFF	TGTGCCAGTACCGGGACTAACCAACTCCGGGAGCTGTTTTTT
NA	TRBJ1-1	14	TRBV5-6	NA	CASSQVGGPQEAFF	TGTGCCAGCAGCCAGGTCGGGGGGCCCCAGGAAGCTTTCTTT
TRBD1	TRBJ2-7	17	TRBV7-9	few	CASSLAGGTGEAYEQYF	TGTGCCAGCAGCTTAGCGGGCGGGACAGGGGAAGCCTACGAGCAGTACTTC
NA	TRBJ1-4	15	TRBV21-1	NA	CASSKVQGWYEKLFF	TGTGCCAGCAGCAAAGTACAGGGGTGGTACGAAAAACTGTTTTTT